The 17 T cell receptor beta chains below all came from one sample that was sequenced in a study of identical twins. Using its own MiXCR run on the 5' RACE reads, TCRdb lists one record per CDR3 protein. The sample records roughly 290,000 distinct CDR3 sequences, more than 6.5% being singletons. This sample also appeared in a second study, on yellow fever vaccine responses in identical twins.

Source material: memory (CD45RO+) T cells sorted from blood. These receptors originate from a young woman in good health.

This clonotype turned up a few times. The chain joins TRBV11-2 to TRBJ1-6; TRBD1 is a possible D gene (5 bases). The CDR3 contains 15 residues. Trimming took 2 bases from V and 7 from J, leaving 12 bases between them. The germline gives CDR1 SGHAT, CDR2 FQNNGV. CDR3 DNA sequence: TGTGCCAGCAGCTTATATGGGACGACGAATTCACCCCTCCACTTT. This encodes CASSLYGTTNSPLHF. The full variable domain, with the rest looked up from reference TRBV11-2 and TRBJ1-6, is EAGVAQSPRYKIIEKRQSVAFWCNPISGHATLYWYQQILGQGPKLLIQFQNNGVVDDSQLPKDRFSAERLKGVDSTLKIQPAKLEDSAVYLCASSLYGTTNSPLHFGNGTRLTVT.

This clonotype was seen a few times. The chain carries TRBV9 and TRBJ2-1; D possibly corresponds to TRBD1 (6 bases). The CDR3 consists of 13 residues. CDR1 is SGDLS, CDR2 YYNGEE, per germline. Deletions cut 5 bases from V and 5 bases from J, with 11 bases between. The CDR3 DNA reads TGTGCCAGCAGAGACAGGTGGGACAATGAGCAGTTCTTC. Translation gives CASRDRWDNEQFF.

Many counts were recorded for this clonotype. The V and J genes are TRBV10-3 and TRBJ2-7; 14 positions agree with TRBD2. The CDR3 totals 13 residues. Looked up from germline, CDR1 is ENHRY and CDR2 is SYGVKD. The V and J ends lost 7 bases and 9 bases, in that order; junction bases with no gene match: 5. CDR3 in DNA: TGTGCCATCACCGGACTAGCGGGAGGACCGCAGTACTTC. Translation: CAITGLAGGPQYF.

This clonotype was detected many times. The rearrangement joins TRBV28 to TRBJ2-3; D perhaps matches TRBD2 (5 bases). The CDR3 spans 13 residues. Trimming cost V 6 bases and J 2 bases, with 9 bases left between them. The germline gives CDR1 MDHEN, CDR2 SYDVKM. The CDR3, as DNA: TGTGCCAGCAGACGGGGTTACACAGATACGCAGTATTTT. Encoded protein: CASRRGYTDTQYF.

The chain carries TRBV7-3 and TRBJ2-7, with D perhaps TRBD1 (6 bases). This CDR3 is 14 amino acids long. CDR1 is SGHTA, CDR2 FQGTGA, per germline. The V end lost 2 bases, the J end lost 6 bases, and 14 bases lay between the germline ends. The CDR3 bases are TGTGCCAGCAGCTTATCAGGGGATGTGGGCGAGCAGTACTTC. Protein: CASSLSGDVGEQYF.

The V gene is TRBV29-1, the J gene TRBJ2-7; no reliable D call. V lost 4 bases and J lost 3, with 7 bases in between. CDR3 length equals 11 residues. CDR1 and CDR2 (germline): SQVTM, ANQGSEA. In DNA form, the CDR3 reads TGCAGCGTTGGTGACGGCTACGAGCAGTACGTC. It specifies CSVGDGYEQYV.

This clonotype was seen a few times. A read error may account for a junction end that differs from germline. V and J are TRBV20-1 and TRBJ2-2, with TRBD2 identical over 8 bases. Germline-derived CDR1 and CDR2 are DFQATT and SNEGSKA (reference sequence). This CDR3 region has 17 residues. This CDR3 is CCARALSGGPNTGELFF. The DNA for the CDR3 is TGCTGTGCTAGAGCCCTGAGCGGGGGCCCGAACACCGGGGAGCTGTTTTTT.

This clonotype turned up a few times. V gene TRBV2 combines with J gene TRBJ1-1, with 7 bases matching TRBD1. V was clipped by 5 bases and J by 4 bases; unmatched bases: 4. Germline CDR1 is SNHLY and CDR2 is FYNNEI. The CDR3 runs to 13 residues. The CDR3: CASSTGVSTEAFF. CDR3 in DNA: TGTGCCAGCAGTACAGGGGTTAGCACTGAAGCTTTCTTT.

The chain carries TRBV2 and TRBJ1-4; D uncertain. Germline V gene sequence: CDR1 SNHLY, CDR2 FYNNEI. This CDR3 comprises 15 residues. Trimming shortened V by 5 bases and J by 0 bases, and 10 bases separated the two germline ends. The CDR3 DNA is TGTGCCAGCAGTATCTTTTCCGCAACTAATGAAAAACTGTTTTTT. It codes for CASSIFSATNEKLFF.

The chain combines TRBV13 with TRBJ2-2; 8 nucleotides agree with TRBD1. The CDR3 consists of 16 residues. V lost 6 bases, J lost 3 bases, and 9 bases stayed unmatched. From germline, CDR1 is PRHDT and CDR2 FYEKMQ (reference sequence). The CDR3 DNA is TGTGCCAGCAGTTTCAGGGGGCAGGTTGACACCGGGGAGCTGTTTTTT. Protein: CASSFRGQVDTGELFF.

This clonotype was counted between two and nine times. V usage is TRBV10-3 and J usage is TRBJ2-3, with D tentatively TRBD1 (5 bases). In germline, CDR1 is ENHRY, CDR2 SYGVKD. Trimming stripped 7 bases from V and 6 bases from J, with 14 bases between. This CDR3 is 13 amino acids long. The chain's CDR3 is CAITQGVFDTQYF. The CDR3 nucleotides read TGTGCCATCACCCAAGGGGTTTTTGATACGCAGTATTTT.

This clonotype was recorded a few times. CDR3 protein: CASSTGLGLNEQFF. The CDR3 nucleotides read TGCGCCAGCAGCACAGGGTTAGGTTTGAATGAGCAGTTCTTC. The J gene is TRBJ2-1, the V gene TRBV10-2, with D possibly matching TRBD1 (6 bases). The length of the CDR3 is 14 residues. Germline V gene data show CDR1 as WSHSY and CDR2 as SAAADI. V lost 6 bases and J lost 7, with 16 bases in between.

The chain links TRBV20-1 to TRBJ2-3, with 11 bases matching TRBD2. This CDR3 has 16 residues. Germline V gene data show CDR1 as DFQATT and CDR2 as SNEGSKA (reference sequence). V lost 0 bases to trimming and J lost 2 bases; unmatched junction nucleotides: 4. CDR3: CSARDLAGGFTDTQYF. CDR3 in DNA: TGCAGTGCTAGAGATCTAGCGGGGGGTTTCACAGATACGCAGTATTTT.

This clonotype was recorded at least ten times. The gene calls are TRBV4-1 and TRBJ2-2, with D possibly TRBD1 on 6 matching bases. V was shortened by 5 bases and J by 3 bases, with 13 bases between the two germline ends. There are 15 residues in the CDR3. Germline V gives CDR1 MGHRA, CDR2 YSYEKL. The CDR3 DNA reads as TGCGCCAGCAGCGACGACAGGTTAGACACCGGGGAGCTGTTTTTT. Encoded protein: CASSDDRLDTGELFF.

Only a few counts were recorded for this clonotype. The chain recombines TRBV6-2 or TRBV6-3 with TRBJ2-1; the D is unclear. The germline gives CDR1 MNHEY, CDR2 SVGEGT. V lost 0 bases and J lost 6, with 15 bases in between. The CDR3 contains 16 residues. CDR3 in DNA: TGTGCCAGCAGTTACTCACGGTCCCGAGGTTTCAATGAGCAGTTCTTC. Translation gives CASSYSRSRGFNEQFF.

This clonotype was observed a few times. V is TRBV2 and J is TRBJ1-3; D is unclear. The germline V gene encodes CDR1 SNHLY and CDR2 FYNNEI. The CDR3 runs to 14 residues. With 6 bases removed from V and 0 bases from J, the gap between germline ends came to 9 bases. The CDR3 DNA follows: TGTGCCAGCAGCTGGCGGGGCTCTGGAAACACCATATATTTT. This codes for CASSWRGSGNTIYF.

The chain employs TRBV5-1 and TRBJ2-1; no clear D. CDR3 length equals 12 residues. CDR1 is SGHRS and CDR2 is YFSETQ in the germline V gene. V gave up 4 bases and J gave up 9 bases, with 11 bases separating them. The CDR3 spells CASSAILGEQFF. The CDR3 DNA follows: TGCGCCAGCAGCGCCATCCTGGGTGAGCAGTTCTTC.